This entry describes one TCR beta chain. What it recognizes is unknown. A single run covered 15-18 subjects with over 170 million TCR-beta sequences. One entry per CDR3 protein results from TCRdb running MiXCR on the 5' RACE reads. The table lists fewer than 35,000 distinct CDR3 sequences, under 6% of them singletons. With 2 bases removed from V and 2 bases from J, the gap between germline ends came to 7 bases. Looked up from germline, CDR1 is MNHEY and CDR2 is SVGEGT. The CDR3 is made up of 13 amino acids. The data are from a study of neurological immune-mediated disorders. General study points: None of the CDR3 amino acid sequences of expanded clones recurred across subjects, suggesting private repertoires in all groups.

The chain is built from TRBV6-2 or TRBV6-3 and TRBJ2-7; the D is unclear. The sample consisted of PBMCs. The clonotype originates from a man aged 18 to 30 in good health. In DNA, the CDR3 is TGTGCCAGCAGTTACGCTGGTACCTACGAGCAGTACTTC. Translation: CASSYAGTYEQYF.